The 21 T cell receptor beta chains given below trace back to one sample, sequenced in a study of breast tumors, draining lymph nodes, adjacent tissues. Samples came from axillary lymph nodes draining the breast cancer. TCRdb called the multiplex PCR reads again in MiXCR, with one record for every CDR3 protein. This repertoire shows around 170,000 distinct CDR3 sequences, around a third found once; its top ten account for around 4.5%. The specimen was axillary lymph node tissue. The origin of the receptors is a female donor with breast cancer. Some clones in this sample may be carry-over from other donors' samples.

Here the CDR3 reads CASSAGGRSHF. The CDR3 DNA sequence: TGTGCCAGCAGCGCGGGGGGAAGGTCCCACTTT. The chain employs TRBV9 and TRBJ1-6; TRBD1 is a possible D gene (5 bases). Germline V gives CDR1 SGDLS, CDR2 YYNGEE. The CDR3 runs to 11 residues. V dropped 3 bases and J dropped 18 bases, with 13 bases sitting between them.

This rearrangement joins TRBV19 to TRBJ2-3; 7 bases are a match to TRBD2. V gave up 6 bases and J gave up 0 bases; unmatched junction bases: 6. Germline assignment: CDR1 LNHDA and CDR2 SQIVND (reference sequence). This CDR3 spans 15 amino acids. The CDR3 loop is CASRGSGISTDTQYF. Here the CDR3 DNA reads TGTGCCAGTAGGGGGAGCGGGATAAGCACAGATACGCAGTATTTT.

The chain employs TRBV24-1 and TRBJ2-6; no clear D. The germline V gene has CDR1 KGHDR and CDR2 SFDVKD. This CDR3 contains 17 residues. Trimming took 4 bases from V and 0 from J, leaving 12 bases between them. CDR3 DNA: TGTGCCACCAGTGACTCCGGGCTGTGCTCTGGGGCCAACGTCCTGACTTTC. This gives the protein CATSDSGLCSGANVLTF.

This clonotype was detected ten times or more. V is TRBV4-1 and J is TRBJ2-5, with a possible D match to TRBD1 (6 bases). V was cut by 1 base and J by 0 bases, with 9 bases left in between. The CDR3 contains 15 residues. Germline V lookup: CDR1 MGHRA, CDR2 YSYEKL. In DNA, the CDR3 is TGCGCCAGCAGCCAAGGGACAGCCCACCAAGAGACCCAGTACTTC. This sequence encodes CASSQGTAHQETQYF.

The chain recombines TRBV6-2 or TRBV6-3 with TRBJ1-1; TRBD1 agrees at 9 bases. Losses at the gene ends were 4 bases for V and 4 bases for J; bases not matched to a gene: 4. Looked up from germline, CDR1 is MNHEY and CDR2 is SVGEGT. The CDR3 runs to 14 residues. The CDR3 is CASSWGQGFTEAFF. The CDR3, as DNA: TGTGCCAGCAGTTGGGGACAGGGATTCACTGAAGCTTTCTTT.

Notes on this clonotype: At one end the junction does not follow the germline gene, possibly because of a read error. The chain is built from TRBV19 and TRBJ1-4; D remains ambiguous. The CDR3 sequence is 15 residues long. Germline CDR1 reads LNHDA; CDR2 reads SQIVND (reference sequence). In nucleotides, the CDR3 is TGTGCCAGTAGAGCGGGGAGCGCAACTAATGAAAAACTGTCTTTC. As protein: CASRAGSATNEKLSF.

In its sample, this clonotype was seen many times. J is TRBJ2-5 and V is TRBV6-5; D may be TRBD1 or TRBD2 (5 bases each). V was trimmed by 5 bases and J by 4 bases, leaving 17 bases between them. The CDR3 is 15 residues long. Per germline, CDR1 MNHEY and CDR2 SVGAGI. The CDR3 protein is CASSNWDGGGETQYF. CDR3 nucleotides: TGTGCCAGCAGTAATTGGGACGGTGGGGGAGAGACCCAGTACTTC.

This sequence joins TRBV20-1 and TRBJ1-1; maybe TRBD1 (6 bases). The CDR3 spans 14 residues. Trimming cost V 6 bases and J 0 bases, with 14 bases left between them. Germline V lookup: CDR1 DFQATT, CDR2 SNEGSKA (reference sequence). CDR3 sequence reads: CSAYRTVMNTEAFF. CDR3 nucleotide sequence: TGCAGTGCATATCGGACAGTCATGAACACTGAAGCTTTCTTT.

Many counts were recorded for this clonotype. The V call is TRBV7-2, the J call TRBJ1-2; D is undetermined. The CDR3 covers 13 residues. V was clipped by 2 bases and J by 2 bases, with 6 bases between them. CDR1 and CDR2 from the germline V gene are SGHTA and FQGNSA. Written as DNA, the CDR3 is TGTGCCAGCAGCTTACCCCCGAACTATGGCTACACCTTC. Amino acid sequence: CASSLPPNYGYTF.

The V and J genes are TRBV11-3 and TRBJ2-2; D is ambiguous. CDR1 is SGHNT, CDR2 YENEEA, per germline. V dropped 8 bases and J dropped 9 bases, with 7 bases sitting between them. The CDR3 is made up of 10 amino acids. This CDR3 reads CASLNRELFF. CDR3 nucleotides: TGTGCCAGCTTGAACCGGGAGCTGTTTTTT.

The sample holds many counts of this clonotype. The V and J genes are TRBV6-2 or TRBV6-3 and TRBJ2-6; D unclear. The CDR3 consists of 16 residues. The germline CDR1 and CDR2 sequences are MNHEY and SVGEGT. Trimming removed 2 bases at V and 0 bases at J, with 8 bases between. For the CDR3, the DNA is TGTGCCAGCAGTTACAAGTTGACCTCTGGGGCCAACGTCCTGACTTTC. Translating it yields CASSYKLTSGANVLTF.

The chain carries TRBV5-5 and TRBJ2-7, with 12 bases fitting TRBD2. V dropped 3 bases and J dropped 6; count of bases not matched to a gene: 13. This CDR3 is 17 amino acids long. CDR1 and CDR2 from the germline V gene are SGHKS and YYEKEE (reference sequence). The chain's CDR3 is CASSSAKTSGSPSEQYF. The CDR3 DNA reads TGTGCCAGCAGCTCCGCGAAGACTAGCGGGAGTCCTAGCGAGCAGTACTTC. Based on the CDR3 plus reference TRBV5-5 and TRBJ2-7, the full variable domain is DAGVTQSPTHLIKTRGQQVTLRCSPISGHKSVSWYQQVLGQGPQFIFQYYEKEERGRGNFPDRFSARQFPNYSSELNVNALLLGDSALYLCASSSAKTSGSPSEQYFGPGTRLTVT.

This clonotype was counted ten times or more. The J gene is TRBJ2-3, the V gene TRBV11-2; no reliable D call. The CDR3 length is 14 residues. Germline V lookup: CDR1 SGHAT, CDR2 FQNNGV. V shed 1 base and J shed 0 bases, with 5 bases lying between them. The CDR3 DNA reads TGTGCCAGCAGCTTAGTCCAGAGCACAGATACGCAGTATTTT. Amino acid sequence: CASSLVQSTDTQYF. The complete variable domain, with remaining parts taken from reference TRBV11-2 and TRBJ2-3, reads EAGVAQSPRYKIIEKRQSVAFWCNPISGHATLYWYQQILGQGPKLLIQFQNNGVVDDSQLPKDRFSAERLKGVDSTLKIQPAKLEDSAVYLCASSLVQSTDTQYFGPGTRLTVL.

This clonotype was detected ten times or more. The chain employs TRBV20-1 and TRBJ2-1; D gene unclear. Trimming removed 6 bases from V and 5 bases from J, with 11 bases in between. The CDR3 length is 12 residues. The germline V gene encodes CDR1 DFQATT and CDR2 SNEGSKA (reference sequence). CDR3 sequence (DNA): TGCAGTGCCGACTCGTACGACAATGAGCAGTTCTTC. This translates into CSADSYDNEQFF.

This clonotype was detected many times. V is TRBV7-3 and J is TRBJ2-5; no reliable D call. The length of the CDR3 is 13 residues. Germline V gives CDR1 SGHTA, CDR2 FQGTGA. V lost 5 bases, J lost 5 bases, and 12 bases lay in between. The DNA of the CDR3 is TGTGCCAGCAGCCGTGGGGTAGGCGAGACCCAGTACTTC. This encodes CASSRGVGETQYF.

This clonotype showed up many times. This chain links TRBV2 with TRBJ1-5; 10 bases match TRBD1. V trimming: 6 bases; J trimming: 1 base; junction bases outside the gene matches: 3. The CDR3 spans 15 residues. The germline gives CDR1 SNHLY, CDR2 FYNNEI. The CDR3 bases are TGTGCCAGCAGCCGGACAGGGGGAAGCAATCAGCCCCAGCATTTT. It yields the protein CASSRTGGSNQPQHF.

This clonotype has a count of ten or more. The rearrangement links TRBV10-3 to TRBJ2-5; 13 nucleotides align to TRBD2. From germline, CDR1 is ENHRY and CDR2 SYGVKD. Unmatched junction bases numbered 8, after V lost 2 bases and J lost 5 bases. CDR3 length: 17 amino acids. The CDR3 spells CAISEELAGGLSETQYF. The CDR3 DNA reads TGTGCCATCAGTGAGGAACTAGCGGGAGGGTTGTCCGAGACCCAGTACTTC.

This clonotype was seen a handful of times. The chain has TRBV5-4 and TRBJ2-2; TRBD2 agrees at 8 bases. V gave up 3 bases and J gave up 2 bases; unmatched junction bases: 9. Germline V gene data show CDR1 as SGHNT and CDR2 as YYREEE (reference sequence). This CDR3 is built from 17 residues. CDR3 sequence reads: CASSYGGGRPNTGELFF. As DNA, the CDR3 is TGTGCCAGCAGCTACGGGGGGGGGAGGCCCAACACCGGGGAGCTGTTTTTT.

This clonotype has ten or more counts. The chain recombines TRBV19 with TRBJ2-3; 7 positions match TRBD2. V gave up 5 bases and J gave up 5 bases; unmatched junction bases: 10. Germline values: CDR1 LNHDA, CDR2 SQIVND (reference sequence). This CDR3 spans 15 amino acids. The CDR3 DNA reads as TGTGCCAGTAGTTCAGGACTAGTTGTTAGAGATACGCAGTATTTT. It specifies CASSSGLVVRDTQYF.

This clonotype was found many times. The chain combines TRBV4-2 with TRBJ2-3; the D call may be TRBD1 or TRBD2 (5 bases each). The germline gives CDR1 LGHNA, CDR2 YNFKEQ. V was clipped by 1 base and J by 4 bases, with 15 bases between them. This CDR3 spans 16 amino acids. DNA for the CDR3: TGTGCCAGCAGCCAAGGGGATCGGGGCGACTCAGATACGCAGTATTTT. Its protein is CASSQGDRGDSDTQYF.

This clonotype was seen many times. The chain is built from TRBV6-1 and TRBJ2-7; TRBD1 aligns across 10 bases. This CDR3 has 14 residues. CDR1 and CDR2 from the germline V gene are MNHNS and SASEGT. V was pared by 4 bases and J by 6 bases, with 6 bases of the junction left unmatched. CDR3 bases: TGTGCCAGCAGTGGTAGGGACAGGGGCCTCGAGCAGTACTTC. Translated, it gives CASSGRDRGLEQYF.